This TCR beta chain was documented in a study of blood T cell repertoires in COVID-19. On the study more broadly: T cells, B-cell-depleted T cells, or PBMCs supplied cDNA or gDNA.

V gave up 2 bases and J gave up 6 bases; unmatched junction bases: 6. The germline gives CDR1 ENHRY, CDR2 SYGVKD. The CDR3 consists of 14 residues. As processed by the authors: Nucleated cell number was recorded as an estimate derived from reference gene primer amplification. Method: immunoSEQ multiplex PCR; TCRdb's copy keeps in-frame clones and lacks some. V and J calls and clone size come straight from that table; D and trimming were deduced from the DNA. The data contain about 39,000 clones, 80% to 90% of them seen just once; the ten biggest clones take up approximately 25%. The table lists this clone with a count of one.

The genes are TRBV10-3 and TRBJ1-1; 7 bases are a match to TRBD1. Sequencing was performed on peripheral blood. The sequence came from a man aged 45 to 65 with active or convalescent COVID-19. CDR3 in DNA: TGTGCCATCAGTGAGGAGGGGGCAGGGGCTGAAGCTTTCTTT. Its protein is CAISEEGAGAEAFF.